This T cell receptor beta chain was found in a study of T-cell memory formation after mild COVID-19. TCRdb ran MiXCR on the 5' RACE reads and lists one entry per CDR3 protein. Found here are around 300,000 distinct CDR3 sequences, roughly 15% of them singletons; the top ten hold about a fifth. This TCR was sampled from a man between 18 and 35 years old who had mild COVID-19 (a few samples of this study predate the infection). Cell type and time point are not known. Material: PBMCs or a T cell subset sorted from them (not recorded which).

The CDR3 bases are TGTGCCAGCAGCTTGTCACCGCGTTACGAGCAGTACTTC. Protein sequence: CASSLSPRYEQYF. The chain combines TRBV5-4 with TRBJ2-7; D ambiguous. V gave up 1 base and J gave up 4 bases, with 9 bases separating them. CDR3 length: 13 residues. The V gene's germline CDR1 is SGHNT and CDR2 YYREEE (reference sequence).